These T cell receptor beta chains were read from a single sample in a study of blood T cell repertoires in COVID-19. Generated by immunoSEQ multiplex PCR, the TCRdb table keeps only in-frame clones and is missing some. The table shows 150,000 to 200,000 clones, with approximately 88% occurring only once. The material sequenced was peripheral blood. The receptor set was obtained from a woman of 80 years or more with active or convalescent COVID-19. Each CDR3 is given with its conserved first and last residue. The D gene is left open where the match is weak. Rows may omit the clone size; those that give it use once, few, many or a size class.

J gene	D gene	clone size	V gene	CDR3 protein	CDR3 DNA
TRBJ1-5	TRBD1	many	TRBV2	CASGSGWTGLEPQHF	TGTGCCAGCGGCAGCGGTTGGACAGGGTTGGAGCCCCAGCATTTT
TRBJ1-2	.	.	TRBV5-4	CASSSGGGDHYGYTF	TGTGCCAGCAGCTCGGGCGGGGGGGATCACTATGGCTACACCTTC
TRBJ2-4	.	.	TRBV11-2	CASSTHINIQYF	TGTGCCAGCAGCACGCACATAAACATTCAGTACTTC
TRBJ1-1	TRBD1	.	TRBV27	CASSPIDRGYTEAFF	TGTGCCAGCAGTCCTATAGACAGGGGGTACACTGAAGCTTTCTTT
TRBJ1-2	.	.	TRBV19	CASSIGAGISLGGYTF	TGTGCCAGTAGTATTGGGGCAGGGATTTCCCTAGGCGGCTACACCTTC
TRBJ2-7	TRBD1	.	TRBV7-9	CASSLLTGTLSYEQYF	TGTGCCAGCAGCTTATTGACAGGGACCCTCTCCTACGAGCAGTACTTC
TRBJ1-1	.	.	TRBV12-3/TRBV12-4	CASSLRRTEAFF	TGTGCCAGCAGTTTGAGGCGCACTGAAGCTTTCTTT
TRBJ1-1	.	.	TRBV6-2/TRBV6-3	CASSYPLGRAFF	TGTGCCAGCAGTTACCCCTTAGGGAGAGCTTTCTTT
TRBJ1-1	TRBD1	.	TRBV5-4	CASSSSGQGGTEAFF	TGTGCCAGCAGCTCTTCGGGACAGGGTGGGACTGAAGCTTTCTTT
TRBJ1-2	TRBD1	.	TRBV25-1	CASSSQGANYGYTF	TGTGCCAGCAGTTCACAGGGGGCAAACTATGGCTACACCTTC
TRBJ1-5	.	.	TRBV4-1	CATGGEFNQPQHF	TGCGCCACGGGTGGTGAGTTCAATCAGCCCCAGCATTTT
TRBJ1-5	.	.	TRBV19	CARPSPGNQPQHF	TGTGCCCGACCCTCTCCGGGGAATCAGCCCCAGCATTTT
TRBJ1-4	.	.	TRBV14	CASSQVQGWSTNEKLFF	TGTGCCAGCAGCCAAGTACAGGGTTGGTCAACTAATGAAAAACTGTTTTTT
TRBJ2-3	.	.	TRBV5-1	CASSPRGQGVGDTQYF	TGCGCCAGCAGCCCCCGGGGGCAGGGGGTGGGAGATACGCAGTATTTT
TRBJ2-1	TRBD2	.	TRBV6-5	CASSYLGLALYNEQFF	TGTGCCAGCAGTTACTTAGGACTAGCCCTCTACAATGAGCAGTTCTTC
TRBJ2-2	.	.	TRBV11-3	CASSLTGANTGELFF	TGTGCCAGCAGCTTAACAGGAGCGAACACCGGGGAGCTGTTTTTT
TRBJ1-6	TRBD1	once	TRBV7-2	CASSLTGTGLNSPLHF	TGTGCCAGCAGCTTAACCGGGACAGGGCTTAATTCACCCCTCCACTTT
TRBJ2-1	TRBD2	.	TRBV6-5	CASSYSTGGRNEQFF	TGTGCCAGCAGTTACTCCACGGGGGGGCGAAATGAGCAGTTCTTC
TRBJ1-3	TRBD1	.	TRBV5-1	CASSLGQGVFSGNTIYF	TGCGCCAGCAGCTTAGGACAGGGCGTATTCTCTGGAAACACCATATATTTT
TRBJ1-4	TRBD1	.	TRBV5-1	CASSGTQGGNEKLFF	TGCGCCAGCAGCGGAACACAGGGGGGGAATGAAAAACTGTTTTTT
TRBJ2-1	TRBD1	.	TRBV6-5	CASSTGDRGQEQFF	TGTGCCAGCAGTACTGGGGACAGGGGGCAAGAGCAGTTCTTC
TRBJ1-5	TRBD1	.	TRBV27	CASSITGTGTGRPQHF	TGTGCCAGCAGCATTACTGGGACAGGGACCGGTAGGCCCCAGCATTTT
TRBJ1-6	.	.	TRBV27	CASSPSRGGGSPLHF	TGTGCCAGCAGTCCCAGTCGGGGGGGTGGTTCACCCCTCCACTTT
TRBJ2-1	.	.	TRBV19	CASTFAGGYNEQFF	TGTGCCAGTACCTTCGCCGGGGGCTACAATGAGCAGTTCTTC
TRBJ2-7	TRBD2	.	TRBV4-3	CASSQDLGLAGAYEQYF	TGCGCCAGCAGCCAAGATTTGGGACTAGCGGGAGCTTACGAGCAGTACTTC
TRBJ2-1	.	.	TRBV19	CASSILGTQYNEQFF	TGTGCCAGTAGTATATTGGGGACACAATACAATGAGCAGTTCTTC
TRBJ2-1	.	.	TRBV5-6	CASSSDTGFRLNEQFF	TGTGCCAGCAGTTCCGACACAGGGTTTCGGCTCAATGAGCAGTTCTTC
TRBJ2-1	TRBD2	.	TRBV14	CASSVWGGHNEQFF	TGTGCCAGCAGCGTGTGGGGGGGACACAATGAGCAGTTCTTC
TRBJ2-7	TRBD1	.	TRBV4-1	CASSKEGQTYEQYF	TGCGCCAGCAGCAAAGAGGGACAGACCTACGAGCAGTACTTC
TRBJ1-2	TRBD1	.	TRBV6-2/TRBV6-3	CASSYEGQHNYGYTF	TGTGCCAGCAGTTACGAGGGACAGCATAACTATGGCTACACCTTC
TRBJ1-6	.	.	TRBV5-1	CASSLAAGTYNSPLHF	TGCGCCAGCAGCTTGGCGGCGGGAACCTATAATTCACCCCTCCACTTT
TRBJ1-2	TRBD1	once	TRBV5-1	CASSLGQGAIDGYTF	TGCGCCAGCAGCCTAGGACAGGGGGCAATTGATGGCTACACCTTC
TRBJ2-5	TRBD2	.	TRBV18	CASSPQSGGYQETQYF	TGTGCCAGCTCACCACAATCGGGGGGTTACCAAGAGACCCAGTACTTC
TRBJ1-1	TRBD1	.	TRBV18	CASSPPTGGLNTEAFF	TGTGCCAGCTCACCACCGACAGGGGGGTTGAACACTGAAGCTTTCTTT
TRBJ2-7	.	.	TRBV6-5	CASSQTTRRYEQYF	TGTGCCAGCAGTCAGACGACTAGGCGCTACGAGCAGTACTTC
TRBJ2-7	.	.	TRBV7-9	CASSRGGSYEQYF	TGTGCCAGCAGCCGAGGAGGGTCCTACGAGCAGTACTTC
TRBJ1-1	.	.	TRBV11-2	CASSSQVANTEAFF	TGTGCCAGCAGCTCCCAGGTGGCGAACACTGAAGCTTTCTTT
TRBJ1-2	.	once	TRBV13	CASSLDRNYGYTF	TGTGCCAGCAGCTTAGACAGGAACTATGGCTACACCTTC
TRBJ1-1	TRBD1	once	TRBV5-8	CASSLGGTAEAFF	TGTGCCAGCAGCTTGGGGGGGACAGCCGAAGCTTTCTTT
TRBJ2-7	TRBD2	.	TRBV4-3	CASSQESSGGTYEQYF	TGCGCCAGCAGCCAAGAAAGTAGCGGGGGAACCTACGAGCAGTACTTC
TRBJ1-1	TRBD1	few	TRBV6-2/TRBV6-3	CASSDPGTELTAFF	TGTGCCAGCAGTGACCCCGGGACAGAGCTTACGGCTTTCTTT